This TCR beta chain was retrieved from a study of shared clonotypes between healthy human individuals. CDR3 length: 14 residues. Trimming left V 2 bases short and J 4 bases short, with 13 bases between. Germline V gene lookup returns CDR1 GTSNPN and CDR2 SVGIG (reference sequence). Everyone who donated was a Caucasian adult who lived in Nashville, Tennessee. Data came from immunoSEQ multiplex PCR; TCRdb stores just in-frame clones and leaves some out. The data show some 2.3 million clones, roughly 93% seen once. Specimen: naive CD4+ T cells from PBMCs. The subset: CD45RA+ positively selected. The chain couples TRBV30 to TRBJ2-3; D is unresolved. This clonotype was sampled from a man aged 18 to 35 in good health. Some clones in this sample may be carry-over from other donors' samples. CDR3 sequence reads: CAWSRRLKADTQYF. In DNA form, the CDR3 reads TGTGCCTGGAGTAGGCGGCTAAAGGCAGATACGCAGTATTTT.